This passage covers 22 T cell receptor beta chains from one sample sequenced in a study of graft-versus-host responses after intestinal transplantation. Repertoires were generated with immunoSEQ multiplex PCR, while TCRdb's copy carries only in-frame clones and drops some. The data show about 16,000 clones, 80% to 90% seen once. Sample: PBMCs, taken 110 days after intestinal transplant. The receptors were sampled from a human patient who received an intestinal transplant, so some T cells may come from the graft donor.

The CDR3 region has the DNA TGTGCCAGCAGCTTTGGGGAGGGCGGATACGAGCAGTACTTC. It is translated as CASSFGEGGYEQYF. The chain uses TRBV5-6 and TRBJ2-7, with TRBD2 matching 7 bases. The CDR3 has 14 amino acids. V was pared by 2 bases and J by 4 bases, with 6 bases of the junction left unmatched. The germline V gene encodes CDR1 SGHDT and CDR2 YYEEEE.

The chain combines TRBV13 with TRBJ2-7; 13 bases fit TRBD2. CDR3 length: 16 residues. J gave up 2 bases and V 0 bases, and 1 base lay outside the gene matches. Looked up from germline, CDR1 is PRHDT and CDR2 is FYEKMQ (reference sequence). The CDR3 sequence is CASSLGGTSGAYEQYF. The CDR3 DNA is TGTGCCAGCAGCTTAGGTGGGACTAGCGGGGCCTACGAGCAGTACTTC.

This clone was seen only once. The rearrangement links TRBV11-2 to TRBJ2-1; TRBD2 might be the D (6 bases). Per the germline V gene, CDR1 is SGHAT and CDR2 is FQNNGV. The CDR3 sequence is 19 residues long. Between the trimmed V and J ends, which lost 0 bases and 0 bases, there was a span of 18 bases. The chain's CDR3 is CASSLDPGQRVSSYNEQFF. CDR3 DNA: TGTGCCAGCAGCTTAGATCCGGGGCAGCGGGTTAGCTCCTACAATGAGCAGTTCTTC. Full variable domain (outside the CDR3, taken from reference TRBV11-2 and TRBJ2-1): EAGVAQSPRYKIIEKRQSVAFWCNPISGHATLYWYQQILGQGPKLLIQFQNNGVVDDSQLPKDRFSAERLKGVDSTLKIQPAKLEDSAVYLCASSLDPGQRVSSYNEQFFGPGTRLTVL.

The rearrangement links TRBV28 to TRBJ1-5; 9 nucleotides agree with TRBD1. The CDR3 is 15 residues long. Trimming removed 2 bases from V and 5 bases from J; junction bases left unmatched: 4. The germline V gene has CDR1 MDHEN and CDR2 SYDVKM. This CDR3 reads CASSLGTGYDQPQHF. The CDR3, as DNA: TGTGCCAGCAGTTTAGGGACAGGGTATGATCAGCCCCAGCATTTT.

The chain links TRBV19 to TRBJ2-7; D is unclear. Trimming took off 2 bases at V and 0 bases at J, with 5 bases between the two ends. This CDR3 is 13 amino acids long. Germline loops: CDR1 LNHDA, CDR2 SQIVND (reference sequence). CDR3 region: CASSITASYEQYF. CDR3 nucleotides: TGTGCCAGTAGTATAACAGCCTCCTACGAGCAGTACTTC.

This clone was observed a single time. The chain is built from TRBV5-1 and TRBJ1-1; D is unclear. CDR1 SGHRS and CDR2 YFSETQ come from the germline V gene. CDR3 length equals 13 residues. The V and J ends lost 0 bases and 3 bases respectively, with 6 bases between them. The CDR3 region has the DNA TGCGCCAGCAGCTTGGGATACGACACTGAAGCTTTCTTT. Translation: CASSLGYDTEAFF.

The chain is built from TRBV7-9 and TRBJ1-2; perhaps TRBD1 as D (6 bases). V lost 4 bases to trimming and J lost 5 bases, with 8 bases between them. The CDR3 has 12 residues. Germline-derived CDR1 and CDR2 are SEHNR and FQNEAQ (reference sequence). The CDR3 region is CASSWDNYGYTF. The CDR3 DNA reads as TGTGCCAGCAGCTGGGACAATTATGGCTACACCTTC. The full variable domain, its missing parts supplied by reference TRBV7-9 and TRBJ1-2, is DTGVSQNPRHKITKRGQNVTFRCDPISEHNRLYWYRQTLGQGPEFLTYFQNEAQLEKSRLLSDRFSAERPKGSFSTLEIQRTEQGDSAMYLCASSWDNYGYTFGSGTRLTVV.

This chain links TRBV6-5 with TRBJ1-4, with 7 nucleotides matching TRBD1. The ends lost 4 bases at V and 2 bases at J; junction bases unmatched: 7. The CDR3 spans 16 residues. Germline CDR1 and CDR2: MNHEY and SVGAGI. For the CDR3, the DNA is TGTGCCAGCAGTTTCACCCGGACAGGCACTAATGAAAAACTGTTTTTT. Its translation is CASSFTRTGTNEKLFF.

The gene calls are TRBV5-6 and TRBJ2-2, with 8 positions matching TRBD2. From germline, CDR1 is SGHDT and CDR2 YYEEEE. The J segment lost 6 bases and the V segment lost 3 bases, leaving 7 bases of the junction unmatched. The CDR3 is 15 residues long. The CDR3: CASSWGLVRAGELFF. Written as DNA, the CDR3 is TGTGCCAGCAGCTGGGGACTAGTTCGGGCCGGGGAGCTGTTTTTT.

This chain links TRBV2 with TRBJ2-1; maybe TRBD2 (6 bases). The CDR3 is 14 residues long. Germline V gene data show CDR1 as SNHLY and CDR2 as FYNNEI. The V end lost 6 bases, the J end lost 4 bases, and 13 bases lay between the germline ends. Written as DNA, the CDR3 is TGTGCCAGCAGAGGCGGGAAAGCATACAATGAGCAGTTCTTC. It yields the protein CASRGGKAYNEQFF.

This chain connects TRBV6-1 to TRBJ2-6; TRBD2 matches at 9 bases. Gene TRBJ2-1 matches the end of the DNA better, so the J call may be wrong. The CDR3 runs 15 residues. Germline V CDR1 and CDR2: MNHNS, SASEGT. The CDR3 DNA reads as TGTGCCAGCAGTGAATTTGGCGGGAGGGCCCCTGAGCAGTTCTTC. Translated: CASSEFGGRAPEQFF.

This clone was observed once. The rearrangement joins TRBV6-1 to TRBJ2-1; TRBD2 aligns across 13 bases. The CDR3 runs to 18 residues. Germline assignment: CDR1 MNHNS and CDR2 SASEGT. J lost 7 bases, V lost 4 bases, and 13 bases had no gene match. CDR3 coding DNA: TGTGCCAGCAGTGGCGGACTAGCGGGAGAGGGTGGATGGAATGAGCAGTTCTTC. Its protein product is CASSGGLAGEGGWNEQFF.

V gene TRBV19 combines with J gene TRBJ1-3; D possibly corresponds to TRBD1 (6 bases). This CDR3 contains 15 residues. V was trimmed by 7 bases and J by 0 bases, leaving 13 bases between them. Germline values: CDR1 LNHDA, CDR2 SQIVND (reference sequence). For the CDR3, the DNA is TGTGCCAGTACCCCGGACAGACTCTCTGGAAACACCATATATTTT. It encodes CASTPDRLSGNTIYF.

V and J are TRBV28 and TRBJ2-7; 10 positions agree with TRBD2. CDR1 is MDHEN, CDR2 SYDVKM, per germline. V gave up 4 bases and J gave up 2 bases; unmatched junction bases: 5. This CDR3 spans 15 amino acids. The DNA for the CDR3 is TGTGCCAGCAGTTCCCATAGCGGGAGGCCCTACGAGCAGTACTTC. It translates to CASSSHSGRPYEQYF.

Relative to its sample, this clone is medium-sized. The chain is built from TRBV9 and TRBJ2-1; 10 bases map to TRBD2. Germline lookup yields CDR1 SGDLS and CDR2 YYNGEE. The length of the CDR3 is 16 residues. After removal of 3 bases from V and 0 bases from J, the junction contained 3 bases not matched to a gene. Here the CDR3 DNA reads TGTGCCAGCAGCGGGACTAGCGGTTACTCCTACAATGAGCAGTTCTTC. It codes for CASSGTSGYSYNEQFF.

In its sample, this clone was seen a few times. The CDR3 DNA is TGTGCCAGCAGTTTACAGGGTGGAAACACCATATATTTT. Amino acid sequence: CASSLQGGNTIYF. This chain links TRBV27 with TRBJ1-3, with D possibly matching TRBD1 (5 bases). CDR1 is MNHEY and CDR2 is SMNVEV in the germline V gene (reference sequence). The CDR3 has 13 amino acids. The V end was cut by 2 bases, the J end by 3 bases, with 5 bases between.

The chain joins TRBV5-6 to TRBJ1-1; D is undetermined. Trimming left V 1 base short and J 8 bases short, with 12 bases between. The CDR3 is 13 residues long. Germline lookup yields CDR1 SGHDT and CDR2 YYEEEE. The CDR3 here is CASSLSTVGEAFF. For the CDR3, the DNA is TGTGCCAGCAGCTTGTCGACGGTTGGAGAAGCTTTCTTT.

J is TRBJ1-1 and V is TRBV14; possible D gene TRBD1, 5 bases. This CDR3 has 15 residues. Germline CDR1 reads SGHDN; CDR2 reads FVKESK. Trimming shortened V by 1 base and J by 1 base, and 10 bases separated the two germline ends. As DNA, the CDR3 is TGTGCCAGCAGCCAAGCGGGACGCCGGAACACTGAAGCTTTCTTT. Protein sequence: CASSQAGRRNTEAFF.

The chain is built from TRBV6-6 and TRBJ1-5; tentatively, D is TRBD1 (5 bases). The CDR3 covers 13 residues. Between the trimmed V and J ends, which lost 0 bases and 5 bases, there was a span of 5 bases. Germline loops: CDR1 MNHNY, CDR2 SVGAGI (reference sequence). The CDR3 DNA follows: TGTGCCAGCAGTTACTCAGGGGATCAGCCCCAGCATTTT. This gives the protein CASSYSGDQPQHF.

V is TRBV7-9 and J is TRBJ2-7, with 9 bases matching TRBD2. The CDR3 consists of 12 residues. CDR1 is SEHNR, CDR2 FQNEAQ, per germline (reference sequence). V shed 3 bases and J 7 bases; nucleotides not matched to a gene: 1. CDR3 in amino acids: CASSFTSGEQYF. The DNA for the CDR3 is TGTGCCAGCAGCTTTACTAGCGGGGAGCAGTACTTC.

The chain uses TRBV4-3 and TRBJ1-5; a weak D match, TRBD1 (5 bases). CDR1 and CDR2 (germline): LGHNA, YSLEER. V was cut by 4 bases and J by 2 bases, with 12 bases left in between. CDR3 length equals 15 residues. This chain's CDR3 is CASSPETAGNQPQHF. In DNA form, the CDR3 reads TGCGCCAGCAGCCCCGAGACAGCCGGCAATCAGCCCCAGCATTTT.

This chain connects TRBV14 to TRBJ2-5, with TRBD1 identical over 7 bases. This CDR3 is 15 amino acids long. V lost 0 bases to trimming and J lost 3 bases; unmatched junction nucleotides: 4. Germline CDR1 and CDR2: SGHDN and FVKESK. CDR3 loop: CASSQDLTGEETQYF. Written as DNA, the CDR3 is TGTGCCAGCAGCCAAGATCTCACAGGGGAAGAGACCCAGTACTTC.